This TCR beta chain came from a study of blood T cell repertoires in COVID-19. Overall study: Acute and convalescent COVID-19 samples came from the United States, Italy and Spain.

Original data processing: Scientists estimated how many nucleated cells there were by amplifying reference gene primers. Libraries were prepared by immunoSEQ multiplex PCR; TCRdb keeps only in-frame clonotypes and omits some of them. The DNA gave D and trimming, while V, J and clone size come from that table. The repertoire includes 250,000 to 350,000 clones, 88% of them detected once, and approximately 2% sits in the top ten. Germline V CDR1 and CDR2: KGHSH, LQKENI. Unmatched junction bases numbered 6, after V lost 2 bases and J lost 4 bases. There are 15 residues in the CDR3. The clonotype comes from a woman aged 55-69 years in a cohort exposed to, infected with or recovered from COVID-19 (not recorded which). Material: PBMCs or T cells enriched from blood (not recorded which). V usage is TRBV18 and J usage is TRBJ2-7, with 9 bases lining up with TRBD2. CDR3: CASSPVGSGRYEQYF. The CDR3, as DNA: TGTGCCAGCTCACCAGTTGGTAGCGGGAGATACGAGCAGTACTTC.